This is a list of T cell receptor beta chains from one sample in a study of T cell repertoires in cytomegalovirus infection. TCRdb analysed the reads with MiXCR anew, one entry per CDR3 protein. This sample has hundreds of thousands of distinct CDR3 sequences, with roughly 15% found just once. Sequencing input: PBMCs. The origin of the receptors is a human donor in good health (CMV status not recorded). Some clones in this sample may be carry-over from other donors' samples. Each CDR3 is given with its conserved first and last residue. D genes are given only for firm matches. The listing skips clone size in some rows; elsewhere it reads once, few, many or a size class.

d_call clone_size j_call v_call cdr3_nt cdr3_aa
NA few TRBJ1-6 TRBV7-9 TGTGCCAGCAGCTTAGCCCAGGGGCATTCACCCCTCCACTTT CASSLAQGHSPLHF
TRBD2 NA TRBJ2-7 TRBV5-4 TGTGCCAGCAGCTCGATACGCGGGACTAGCGGGGGGTTCACCTACGAGCAGTACTTC CASSSIRGTSGGFTYEQYF
TRBD2 many TRBJ2-3 TRBV5-4 TGTGCCAGCAGCTTGGTGGGACTAGCGGGGGGGCCCGGCACAGATACGCAGTATTTT CASSLVGLAGGPGTDTQYF
TRBD1 many TRBJ1-6 TRBV12-3/TRBV12-4 TGTGCCAGCAGCAGGACTTGGCAGGGGGTGGATTCGGGTTCACCCCTCCACTTT CASSRTWQGVDSGSPLHF
NA many TRBJ1-3 TRBV4-3 TGCGCCAGCAGCCAAGATGCGGCAGGGGCCGCCGGAAACACCATATATTTT CASSQDAAGAAGNTIYF
NA few TRBJ2-7 TRBV15 TGTGCCACCAGCAGGGACAGTGTGAGCTCCTACGAGCAGTACTTC CATSRDSVSSYEQYF
TRBD2 few TRBJ2-1 TRBV20-1 TGCAGTGCCAACAGTAAGCGGGGAGTGTACAATGAGCAGTTCTTC CSANSKRGVYNEQFF
NA few TRBJ1-6 TRBV6-5 TGTGCCAGTAGTCTCATTCCGGGGGGTTCACCCCTCCACTTT CASSLIPGGSPLHF
NA few TRBJ2-2 TRBV3-1 TGTGCCAGCAGCCTCCTATTACAGGCGACCGGGGAGCTGTTTTTT CASSLLLQATGELFF
NA many TRBJ2-7 TRBV28 TGTGCCAGCAGTTTAGGGGCCCCCGCATACGAGCAGTACTTC CASSLGAPAYEQYF
NA many TRBJ1-4 TRBV7-2 TGTGCCAGCAGCAACGGGGGGGGGCGAATTGAAAAACTGTTTTTT CASSNGGGRIEKLFF